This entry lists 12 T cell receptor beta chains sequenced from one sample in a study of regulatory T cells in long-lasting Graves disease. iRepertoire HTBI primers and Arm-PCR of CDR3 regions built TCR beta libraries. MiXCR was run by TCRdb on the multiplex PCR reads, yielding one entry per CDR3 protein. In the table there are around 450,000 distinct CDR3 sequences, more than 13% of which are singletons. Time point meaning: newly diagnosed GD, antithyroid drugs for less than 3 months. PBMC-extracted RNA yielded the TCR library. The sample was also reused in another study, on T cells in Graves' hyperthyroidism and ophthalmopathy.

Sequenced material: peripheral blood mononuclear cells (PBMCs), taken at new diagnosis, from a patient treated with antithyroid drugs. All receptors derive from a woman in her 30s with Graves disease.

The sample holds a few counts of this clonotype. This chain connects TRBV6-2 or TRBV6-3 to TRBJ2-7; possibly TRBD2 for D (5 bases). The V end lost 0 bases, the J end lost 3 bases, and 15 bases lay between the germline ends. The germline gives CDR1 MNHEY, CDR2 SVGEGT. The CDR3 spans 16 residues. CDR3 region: CASSYSTGLPNYEQYF. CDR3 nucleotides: TGTGCCAGCAGTTACTCGACGGGGTTACCGAACTACGAGCAGTACTTC.

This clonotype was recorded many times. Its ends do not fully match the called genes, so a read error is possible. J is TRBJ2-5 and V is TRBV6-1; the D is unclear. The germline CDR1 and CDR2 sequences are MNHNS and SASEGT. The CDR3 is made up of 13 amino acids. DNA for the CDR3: TGTGCCAGCAGTGAAGTCGGCCAAGGGACCCAGTACTTC. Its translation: CASSEVGQGTQYF.

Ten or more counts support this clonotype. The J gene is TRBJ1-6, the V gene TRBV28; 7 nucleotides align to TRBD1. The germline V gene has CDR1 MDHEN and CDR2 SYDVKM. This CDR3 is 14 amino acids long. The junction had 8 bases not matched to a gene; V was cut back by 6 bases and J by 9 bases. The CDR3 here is CASSLTGRSSPLHF. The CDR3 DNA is TGTGCCAGCAGCCTGACAGGGAGGAGTTCACCCCTCCACTTT.

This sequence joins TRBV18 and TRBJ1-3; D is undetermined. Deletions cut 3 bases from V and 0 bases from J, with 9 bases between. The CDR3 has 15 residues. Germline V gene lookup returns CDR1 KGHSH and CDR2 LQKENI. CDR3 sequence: CASSPKSSSGNTIYF. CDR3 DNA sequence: TGTGCCAGCTCACCCAAATCTAGCTCTGGAAACACCATATATTTT.

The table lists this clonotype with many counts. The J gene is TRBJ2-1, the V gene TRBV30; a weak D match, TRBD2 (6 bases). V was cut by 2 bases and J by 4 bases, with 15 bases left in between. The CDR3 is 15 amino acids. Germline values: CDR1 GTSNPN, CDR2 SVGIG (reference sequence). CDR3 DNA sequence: TGTGCCTGGAGTTTTGGCGGGGTTAATTACAATGAGCAGTTCTTC. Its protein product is CAWSFGGVNYNEQFF.

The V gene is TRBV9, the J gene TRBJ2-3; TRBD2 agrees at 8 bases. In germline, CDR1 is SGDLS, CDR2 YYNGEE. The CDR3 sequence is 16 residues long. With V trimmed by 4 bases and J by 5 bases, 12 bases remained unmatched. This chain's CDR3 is CASSPQRAGVGDTQYF. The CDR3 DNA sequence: TGTGCCAGCAGCCCCCAGCGAGCGGGAGTAGGAGATACGCAGTATTTT.

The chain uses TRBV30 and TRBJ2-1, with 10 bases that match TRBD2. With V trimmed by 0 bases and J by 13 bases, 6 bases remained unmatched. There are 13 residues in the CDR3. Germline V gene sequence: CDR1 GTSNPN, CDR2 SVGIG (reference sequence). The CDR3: CAWSVGLAGVQFF. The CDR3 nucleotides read TGTGCCTGGAGTGTAGGGCTAGCGGGAGTACAGTTCTTC.

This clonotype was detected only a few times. This chain's CDR3 is CASSSLETGFNGNTIYF. In DNA, the CDR3 is TGTGCCAGCAGCTCCCTCGAGACAGGGTTTAATGGAAACACCATATATTTT. This sequence joins TRBV7-3 and TRBJ1-3; 7 bases are a match to TRBD1. This CDR3 region has 17 residues. The V gene end was trimmed by 4 bases and the J gene end by 3 bases; junction bases not matched to a gene: 12. Germline V lookup: CDR1 SGHTA, CDR2 FQGTGA.

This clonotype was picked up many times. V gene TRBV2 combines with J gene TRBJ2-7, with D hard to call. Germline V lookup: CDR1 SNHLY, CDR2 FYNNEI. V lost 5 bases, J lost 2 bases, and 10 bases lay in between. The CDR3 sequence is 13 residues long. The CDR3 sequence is CASSFTPAYEQYF. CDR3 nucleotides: TGTGCCAGCAGTTTCACGCCGGCCTACGAGCAGTACTTC.

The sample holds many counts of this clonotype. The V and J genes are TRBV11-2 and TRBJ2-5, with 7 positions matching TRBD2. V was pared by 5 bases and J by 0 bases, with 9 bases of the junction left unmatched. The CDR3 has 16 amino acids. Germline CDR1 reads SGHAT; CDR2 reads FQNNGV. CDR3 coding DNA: TGTGCCAGCAGCCCGCCGGGCCTAGCGGACCAAGAGACCCAGTACTTC. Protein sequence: CASSPPGLADQETQYF.

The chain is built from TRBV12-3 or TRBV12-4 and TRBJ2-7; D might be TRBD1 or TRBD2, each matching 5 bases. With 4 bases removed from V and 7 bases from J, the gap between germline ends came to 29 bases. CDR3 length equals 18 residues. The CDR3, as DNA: TGTGCCAGCAGTTATGTGGGAAATCGGGGACCCCTGTACAATGAGCAGTACTTC. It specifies CASSYVGNRGPLYNEQYF.

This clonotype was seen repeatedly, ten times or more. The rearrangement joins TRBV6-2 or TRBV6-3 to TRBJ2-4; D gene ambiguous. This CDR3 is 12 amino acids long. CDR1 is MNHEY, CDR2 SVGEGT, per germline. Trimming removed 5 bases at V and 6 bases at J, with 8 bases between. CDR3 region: CASSERRNIQYF. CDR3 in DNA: TGTGCCAGCAGTGAAAGGAGAAACATTCAGTACTTC.